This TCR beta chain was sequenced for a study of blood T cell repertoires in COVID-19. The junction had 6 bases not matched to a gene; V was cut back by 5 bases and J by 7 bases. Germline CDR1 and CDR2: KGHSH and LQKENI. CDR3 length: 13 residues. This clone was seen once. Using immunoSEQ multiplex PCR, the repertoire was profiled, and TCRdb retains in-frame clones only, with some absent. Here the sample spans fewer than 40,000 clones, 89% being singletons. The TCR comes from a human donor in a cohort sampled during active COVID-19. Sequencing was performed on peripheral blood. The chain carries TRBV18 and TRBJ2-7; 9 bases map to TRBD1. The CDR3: CASSTGGSGEQYF. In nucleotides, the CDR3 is TGTGCCAGCTCAACAGGGGGCTCGGGGGAGCAGTACTTC.